The 3 T cell receptor beta chains below come from one sample, sequenced in a study of control samples from healthy donors and cancer patients. TCRdb's copy holds only in-frame clones and misses some; the assay was immunoSEQ multiplex PCR. The sample lists approximately 190,000 clones, roughly nine tenths occurring once. What was sequenced was blood. The receptor set was obtained from a man aged 30 to 39 in good health.

This clone was found a few times. The gene calls are TRBV5-1 and TRBJ1-1, with TRBD1 as a possible D gene (5 bases). Germline CDR1 reads SGHRS; CDR2 reads YFSETQ. The V end was cut by 4 bases, the J end by 0 bases, with 7 bases between. The CDR3 spans 13 residues. CDR3 sequence: CASSRQLNTEAFF. CDR3 in DNA: TGCGCCAGCAGCCGACAGTTGAACACTGAAGCTTTCTTT.

This clone has only one observation. The chain has TRBV24-1 and TRBJ1-5; maybe TRBD1 (5 bases). Trimming removed 4 bases from V and 0 bases from J, with 9 bases in between. Germline-derived CDR1 and CDR2 are KGHDR and SFDVKD. The CDR3 contains 15 residues. The CDR3 DNA reads as TGTGCCACCAGTGACCCAGGGTATAGCAATCAGCCCCAGCATTTT. Translation: CATSDPGYSNQPQHF.

The chain employs TRBV6-2 or TRBV6-3 and TRBJ2-7; the D is unclear. The V gene lost 0 bases and the J gene lost 2 bases, with 8 bases spanning the gap. Germline CDR1 reads MNHEY; CDR2 reads SVGEGT. The CDR3 has 14 amino acids. CDR3 bases: TGTGCCAGCAGTTACTCAATTGGGCCCTACGAGCAGTACTTC. It encodes CASSYSIGPYEQYF.